This T cell receptor (beta chain) was found in a study of blood T cell repertoires in COVID-19. Study-level background: Whether acute or convalescent, the COVID-19 samples came from the United States, Italy and Spain. T cells, B-cell-depleted T cells, or PBMCs provided the cDNA or gDNA that served as material.

The CDR3 has 14 residues. Germline V lookup: CDR1 MNHEY, CDR2 SVGAGI. J was trimmed by 3 bases and V by 6 bases; bases with no gene match: 8. This table comes from immunoSEQ multiplex PCR, and its TCRdb copy is limited to in-frame clones, with some not included. The sample lists fewer than 85,000 clones, about 85% occurring once. V gene TRBV6-5 combines with J gene TRBJ2-7, with TRBD1 matching over 7 bases. The sequenced sample was peripheral blood. The sequence was collected from a human donor in a cohort sampled during active COVID-19. The CDR3 DNA reads as TGTGCCAGCAGCTGGACAGGTGAGAACTACGAGCAGTACTTC. Protein: CASSWTGENYEQYF.